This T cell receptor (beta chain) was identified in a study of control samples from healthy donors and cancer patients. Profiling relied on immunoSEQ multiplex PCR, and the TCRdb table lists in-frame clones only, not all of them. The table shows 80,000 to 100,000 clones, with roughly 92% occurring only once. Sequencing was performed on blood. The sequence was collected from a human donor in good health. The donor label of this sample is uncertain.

The CDR3 spells CASRTGFEQYF. The CDR3 DNA reads as TGTGCCAGCAGGACAGGGTTCGAGCAGTACTTC. This chain uses TRBV28 with TRBJ2-7; 7 bases agree with TRBD1. Germline CDR1 and CDR2: MDHEN and SYDVKM. V dropped 6 bases and J dropped 6; count of bases not matched to a gene: 2. The CDR3 runs 11 residues.